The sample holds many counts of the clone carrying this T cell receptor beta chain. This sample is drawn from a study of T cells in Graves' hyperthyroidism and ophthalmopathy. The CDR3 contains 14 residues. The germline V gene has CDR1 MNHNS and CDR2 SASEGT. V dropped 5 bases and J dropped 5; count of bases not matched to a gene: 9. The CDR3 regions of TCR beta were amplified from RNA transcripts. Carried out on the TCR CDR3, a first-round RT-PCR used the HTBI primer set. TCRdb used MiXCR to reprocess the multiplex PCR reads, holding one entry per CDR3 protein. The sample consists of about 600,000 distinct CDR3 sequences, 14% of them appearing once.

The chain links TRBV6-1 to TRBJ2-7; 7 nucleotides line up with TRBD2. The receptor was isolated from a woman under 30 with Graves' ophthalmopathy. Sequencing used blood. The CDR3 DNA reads TGTGCCAGCAGTTTCCGGGGGGAGTCGGACGAGCAGTACTTC. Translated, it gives CASSFRGESDEQYF.